Below, 9 T cell receptor beta chains from the same sample are listed, as sequenced in a study of T-cell reconstitution after alpha-beta-depleted transplantation in children. TCRbeta library construction was performed incorporating unique molecular identifiers. Each CDR3 protein gets one entry after TCRdb re-called the PCR reads with MiXCR. This table holds 700,000 to 950,000 distinct CDR3 sequences, roughly 16% found once. The sequenced sample was PBMCs, mostly from graft donor cells, obtained 360 days after TCRalphabeta/CD19-depleted stem cell transplant. All receptors derive from a male patient under 18 who had a stem cell transplant for acute lymphoblastic leukemia, so the T cells may come from the graft donor.

This chain uses TRBV15 with TRBJ1-5; no firm D call. The V end lost 0 bases, the J end lost 7 bases, and 16 bases lay between the germline ends. This CDR3 region has 16 residues. In germline, CDR1 is LNHNV, CDR2 YYDKDF (reference sequence). The CDR3 sequence is CATSRDHLSTDQPQHF. CDR3 sequence (DNA): TGTGCCACCAGCAGAGATCATTTGAGTACAGACCAGCCCCAGCATTTT. Using reference TRBV15 and TRBJ1-5 for the parts outside the CDR3, the full variable domain is DAMVIQNPRYQVTQFGKPVTLSCSQTLNHNVMYWYQQKSSQAPKLLFHYYDKDFNNEADTPDNFQSRRPNTSFCFLDIRSPGLGDTAMYLCATSRDHLSTDQPQHFGDGTRLSIL.

This clonotype was detected only a few times. This chain uses TRBV10-3 with TRBJ2-1, with TRBD2 matching over 8 bases. V shed 11 bases, J shed 6 bases, and the junction held 6 bases outside the gene matches. CDR3 length equals 12 residues. Germline CDR1 reads ENHRY; CDR2 reads SYGVKD. CDR3 in DNA: TGTGCCTCCCGGGGGGGCCTCAATGAGCAGTTCTTC. Its translation is CASRGGLNEQFF.

This clonotype was seen a few times. The chain is built from TRBV5-1 and TRBJ1-1; 10 nucleotides agree with TRBD1. CDR3 size: 19 residues. Trimming removed 1 base from V and 0 bases from J; junction bases left unmatched: 12. Germline assignment: CDR1 SGHRS and CDR2 YFSETQ. CDR3 residues: CASSLMTGGAGTLNTEAFF. For the CDR3, the DNA is TGCGCCAGCAGCTTGATGACAGGGGGCGCGGGGACTCTGAACACTGAAGCTTTCTTT.

This clonotype showed up just a few times. This rearrangement joins TRBV12-3 or TRBV12-4 to TRBJ2-1; D possibly matches TRBD1 or TRBD2 (5 bases each). CDR3 size: 12 residues. The V gene lost 8 bases and the J gene lost 9 bases, with 14 bases spanning the gap. CDR3 DNA: TGTGCCAGCGCCTCGGGGACGAGTGAGCAGTTCTTC. Protein: CASASGTSEQFF.

This clonotype was found many times. The chain joins TRBV6-1 to TRBJ1-1; D unresolved. The CDR3 loop spans 11 amino acids. V was trimmed by 2 bases and J by 8 bases, leaving 6 bases between them. The germline V gene has CDR1 MNHNS and CDR2 SASEGT. Written as DNA, the CDR3 is TGTGCCAGCAGTGAAAACGGGGAAGCTTTCTTT. Protein product: CASSENGEAFF.

This clonotype has just a few counts. This rearrangement joins TRBV19 to TRBJ2-1, with D perhaps matching TRBD1 or TRBD2 (6 bases each). Germline values: CDR1 LNHDA, CDR2 SQIVND (reference sequence). The germline V and J ends were trimmed by 7 bases and 0 bases, with 22 bases remaining between them. The CDR3 loop spans 18 amino acids. The CDR3 DNA reads TGTGCCAGTACCTCGGGGGCTAGACCCCTTAGCTCCTACAATGAGCAGTTCTTC. Translation: CASTSGARPLSSYNEQFF. Combining the CDR3 with reference TRBV19 and TRBJ2-1 gives the whole variable domain DGGITQSPKYLFRKEGQNVTLSCEQNLNHDAMYWYRQDPGQGLRLIYYSQIVNDFQKGDIAEGYSVSREKKESFPLTVTSAQKNPTAFYLCASTSGARPLSSYNEQFFGPGTRLTVL.

The table lists this clonotype with a few counts. This chain connects TRBV19 to TRBJ2-1; D perhaps matches TRBD2 (5 bases). The germline V and J ends were trimmed by 3 bases and 8 bases, with 23 bases remaining between them. This CDR3 spans 17 amino acids. CDR1 and CDR2 from the germline V gene are LNHDA and SQIVND (reference sequence). The CDR3 DNA reads as TGTGCCAGTAGTATTCGGTCCGGACTCCGTCACACCGATGAGCAGTTCTTC. This codes for CASSIRSGLRHTDEQFF.

This rearrangement joins TRBV29-1 to TRBJ1-6; D gene unclear. This CDR3 region has 13 residues. CDR1 and CDR2 (germline): SQVTM, ANQGSEA. Trimming took off 7 bases at V and 10 bases at J, with 17 bases between the two ends. CDR3 protein: CSALEEGSSPLHF. For the CDR3, the DNA is TGCAGCGCCCTGGAGGAGGGTTCATCACCCCTCCACTTT.

This clonotype was detected a few times. The chain combines TRBV7-3 with TRBJ2-1; 9 positions match TRBD1. Germline CDR1 SGHTA, CDR2 FQGTGA. The trim removed 3 bases at V and 3 bases at J, leaving 3 bases unmatched. CDR3 length: 15 amino acids. CDR3 in DNA: TGTGCCAGCAGCTTTGACAGGGGGTTCTACAATGAGCAGTTCTTC. Its protein is CASSFDRGFYNEQFF.